This T cell receptor beta chain was obtained from a study of T cells in Graves' hyperthyroidism and ophthalmopathy. Findings of the study overall: Ophthalmopathy and stable hyperthyroidism were separated by a 13 V-J model.

The CDR3 regions of TCR beta were amplified from RNA transcripts. An initial round of RT-PCR targeting the TCR CDR3 relied on the HTBI primer set. MiXCR was run by TCRdb on the multiplex PCR reads, yielding one entry per CDR3 protein. The data contain 300,000 to 450,000 distinct CDR3 sequences, roughly 15% of them seen just once; the ten biggest clones take up roughly a fifth. This clonotype was seen repeatedly, ten times or more. Its antigen is not known. V lost 0 bases to trimming and J lost 4 bases, with 10 bases between them. The CDR3 contains 15 residues. The germline CDR1 and CDR2 sequences are LGHDT and YNNKEL (reference sequence).

The receptor was isolated from a woman under 40 with Graves' ophthalmopathy. J is TRBJ2-1 and V is TRBV3-1; tentatively, D is TRBD2 (5 bases). Material: blood. CDR3: CASSQDGGGYNEQFF. The CDR3 bases are TGTGCCAGCAGCCAAGATGGAGGAGGATACAATGAGCAGTTCTTC.